This TCR beta chain was profiled in a study of tumor-infiltrating lymphocytes in primary liver carcinoma. There are 16 residues in the CDR3. Per germline, CDR1 SGHRS and CDR2 YFSETQ. Unsorted bulk tissue (about 18-30 mg) underwent RNA and DNA co-extraction. The authors made TCR beta cDNA from approximately 490 ng total RNA with a constant-region primer. Three rounds of nested multiplex PCR with slightly modified ARM-PCR produced TCR beta libraries. It was with TRBV1-TRBV30 forward primers and a C-beta reverse primer that the first two PCR rounds were run, at approximately 10 cycles each. TCRdb re-called the multiplex PCR reads with MiXCR, one entry per CDR3 protein. The sample records fewer than 75,000 distinct CDR3 sequences, about 71% being singletons. A remark on this clonotype: The germline gene is not matched at one end of the junction; a read error may be the cause.

The receptor was derived from a middle-aged man with primary liver carcinoma and hepatitis B virus infection. This chain connects TRBV5-1 to TRBJ2-3; TRBD2 aligns across 9 bases. Input material: liver tumor tissue from sampling region 4. The subset was: tumor region T4, right-lateral pole. The CDR3 reads CAGSSLVAGAIDTQYF. The CDR3 DNA sequence: TGCGCCGGCAGCTCCCTAGTAGCGGGAGCCATAGATACGCAGTATTTT.